Presented here are 15 T cell receptor beta chains from one specimen sequenced in a study of cytomegalovirus exposure and HLA in healthy donors. 60 Vbeta and 13 Jbeta primers were used in PCR. Profiling relied on immunoSEQ multiplex PCR, and the TCRdb table lists in-frame clones only, not all of them. The sample table includes approximately 100,000 clones. The sample comprised PBMCs. The receptors here all came from a man aged 35 to 55 in good health and CMV-seronegative.

The V call is TRBV7-2, the J call TRBJ2-7; 10 positions agree with TRBD2. Germline V CDR1 and CDR2: SGHTA, FQGNSA. The CDR3 is 16 residues long. V shed 1 base and J 3 bases; nucleotides not matched to a gene: 6. CDR3 nucleotides: TGTGCCAGCAGCTTAGTCCCTAGCGGGAGCTTCTACGAGCAGTACTTC. Translated: CASSLVPSGSFYEQYF. The whole variable domain, filled in from reference TRBV7-2 and TRBJ2-7, reads GAGVSQSPSNKVTEKGKDVELRCDPISGHTALYWYRQSLGQGLEFLIYFQGNSAPDKSGLPSDRFSAERTGGSVSTLTIQRTQQEDSAVYLCASSLVPSGSFYEQYFGPGTRLTVT.

The CDR3 is CASISNRDRASNQPQHF. CDR3 bases: TGTGCCAGTATCTCGAACCGGGACAGGGCTAGCAATCAGCCCCAGCATTTT. The chain is built from TRBV19 and TRBJ1-5, with 9 bases aligning to TRBD1. Germline lookup yields CDR1 LNHDA and CDR2 SQIVND (reference sequence). J lost 0 bases, V lost 7 bases, and 10 bases had no gene match. There are 17 residues in the CDR3.

This chain joins TRBV15 and TRBJ1-5; 7 bases map to TRBD1. CDR3 length equals 16 residues. The germline CDR1 and CDR2 sequences are LNHNV and YYDKDF (reference sequence). After removal of 1 base from V and 3 bases from J, the junction contained 6 bases not matched to a gene. The CDR3 here is CATSRVGQAPNQPQHF. The CDR3 DNA follows: TGTGCCACCAGCAGAGTTGGACAGGCCCCCAATCAGCCCCAGCATTTT.

This chain joins TRBV5-1 and TRBJ1-2, with 10 bases fitting TRBD1. Germline CDR1 and CDR2: SGHRS and YFSETQ. V dropped 5 bases and J dropped 0; count of bases not matched to a gene: 4. The CDR3 sequence is 15 residues long. CDR3 DNA sequence: TGCGCCAGCAGATCGGGACAGGGGTCTAACTATGGCTACACCTTC. Its translation is CASRSGQGSNYGYTF.

The chain carries TRBV29-1 and TRBJ2-7; a weak D match, TRBD2 (7 bases). The V gene lost 0 bases and the J gene lost 2 bases, with 14 bases spanning the gap. This CDR3 has 15 residues. CDR1 is SQVTM and CDR2 is ANQGSEA in the germline V gene. The DNA for the CDR3 is TGCAGCGTTGAAGAAGGGGGGGCTAGGGCCTACGAGCAGTACTTC. The encoded protein is CSVEEGGARAYEQYF.

The chain uses TRBV2 and TRBJ2-2; the D is unclear. Trimming pared 8 bases from V and 6 bases from J, leaving 7 bases between. The CDR3 spans 11 residues. CDR1 and CDR2 (germline): SNHLY, FYNNEI. The CDR3 region is CASSYSGELFF. Here the CDR3 DNA reads TGTGCCAGCTCCTACTCCGGGGAGCTGTTTTTT.

V gene TRBV5-1 combines with J gene TRBJ2-5; no firm D call. V was cut by 2 bases and J by 1 base, with 9 bases left in between. This CDR3 has 14 residues. Germline assignment: CDR1 SGHRS and CDR2 YFSETQ. The CDR3 bases are TGCGCCAGCAGCTTTAGTCGAAGCCAAGAGACCCAGTACTTC. Its translation is CASSFSRSQETQYF. Based on the CDR3 plus reference TRBV5-1 and TRBJ2-5, the full variable domain is KAGVTQTPRYLIKTRGQQVTLSCSPISGHRSVSWYQQTPGQGLQFLFEYFSETQRNKGNFPGRFSGRQFSNSRSEMNVSTLELGDSALYLCASSFSRSQETQYFGPGTRLLVL.

As regards this clone: Lacking the conserved final phenylalanine or tryptophan, this CDR3 likely reflects a read error. The chain combines TRBV4-3 with TRBJ2-4, with a tentative D call TRBD2 (5 bases). Trimming shortened V by 0 bases and J by 0 bases, and 9 bases separated the two germline ends. The CDR3 is 16 residues long. Germline V lookup: CDR1 LGHNA, CDR2 YSLEER. The CDR3 reads CASSQEGRGAKNIQYS. The DNA of the CDR3 is TGCGCCAGCAGCCAAGAAGGGAGAGGAGCCAAAAACATTCAGTACTCC.

The V gene is TRBV11-2, the J gene TRBJ1-5; TRBD1 might be the D (6 bases). Trimming shortened V by 8 bases and J by 5 bases, and 13 bases separated the two germline ends. The CDR3 runs 13 residues. Germline V gene sequence: CDR1 SGHAT, CDR2 FQNNGV. The CDR3 reads CASSQGRDQPQHF. CDR3 nucleotide sequence: TGTGCCAGCTCGCAGGGGAGGGATCAGCCCCAGCATTTT. The variable domain in full, completed from reference TRBV11-2 and TRBJ1-5, reads EAGVAQSPRYKIIEKRQSVAFWCNPISGHATLYWYQQILGQGPKLLIQFQNNGVVDDSQLPKDRFSAERLKGVDSTLKIQPAKLEDSAVYLCASSQGRDQPQHFGDGTRLSIL.

In nucleotides, the CDR3 is TGTGCCAGCAGCAAGGGGGCCGGAAACACCATATATTTT. The encoded protein is CASSKGAGNTIYF. This sequence joins TRBV6-6 and TRBJ1-3; 7 nucleotides agree with TRBD1. The CDR3 consists of 13 residues. CDR1 and CDR2 (germline): MNHNY, SVGAGI (reference sequence). The V gene end was trimmed by 6 bases and the J gene end by 4 bases; junction bases not matched to a gene: 3.

The rearrangement joins TRBV28 to TRBJ2-3; a weak D match, TRBD1 (6 bases). Germline V gene data show CDR1 as MDHEN and CDR2 as SYDVKM. This CDR3 has 15 amino acids. With 6 bases removed from V and 2 bases from J, the gap between germline ends came to 15 bases. The CDR3 bases are TGTGCCAGCAGGGCACAGGGTAGACCCACAGATACGCAGTATTTT. Residues: CASRAQGRPTDTQYF.

As DNA, the CDR3 is TGTGCCAGCAGTTACGTTCAGGGTCCGGGTTATGCTTTCTTT. It yields the protein CASSYVQGPGYAFF. The chain recombines TRBV2 with TRBJ1-1; possibly TRBD1 for D (5 bases). The CDR3 consists of 14 residues. Trimming removed 5 bases from V and 11 bases from J, with 21 bases in between. The germline V gene encodes CDR1 SNHLY and CDR2 FYNNEI.

J is TRBJ2-7 and V is TRBV10-1, with 9 positions matching TRBD1. Looked up from germline, CDR1 is WNHNN and CDR2 is SYGVQD (reference sequence). This CDR3 region has 14 residues. The V and J ends lost 3 bases and 10 bases, in that order; junction bases with no gene match: 10. Here the CDR3 reads CASSDPGQGWVQYF. The CDR3 DNA is TGCGCCAGCAGTGATCCGGGACAGGGTTGGGTCCAGTACTTC.

V and J are TRBV18 and TRBJ2-7; the D gene is possibly TRBD1 (5 bases). V gave up 3 bases and J gave up 4 bases, with 13 bases separating them. Looked up from germline, CDR1 is KGHSH and CDR2 is LQKENI. The CDR3 is 14 residues long. CDR3 nucleotide sequence: TGTGCCAGCTCACCCCCAGGGTCTATATACGAGCAGTACTTC. Protein sequence: CASSPPGSIYEQYF.

The genes are TRBV4-3 and TRBJ2-2; 8 bases are shared with TRBD1. The V gene end was trimmed by 4 bases and the J gene end by 2 bases; junction bases not matched to a gene: 18. The CDR3 length is 20 residues. Germline assignment: CDR1 LGHNA and CDR2 YSLEER. CDR3 coding DNA: TGCGCCAGCAGCCGAAGATTTGGGACCGGGACAGGAGTTAACACCGGGGAGCTGTTTTTT. The encoded protein is CASSRRFGTGTGVNTGELFF.